The clone carrying this T cell receptor (beta chain) was observed a handful of times. Antigen: not known. The sample comes from a study of T cells after yellow fever vaccination. Study-level points and caveats: Weaker overall was a secondary response that nonetheless peaked faster, on day 5 versus 15. Repertoires obtained by FACS sorting could include abundant clonotypes that entered as contaminants from the bulk population. Most primary-vaccination clones reappeared after the booster (just under 98% CD4, approximately 88% CD8).

Making TCR cDNA involved 5'RACE template switching, which added UMIs and a universal primer site. One entry per CDR3 protein, called by TCRdb with MiXCR from the 5' RACE reads. This sample has under 400,000 distinct CDR3 sequences, with approximately 12% found just once. The sequence came from a man younger than 30 who received the YFV17D yellow fever vaccine. The specimen was CD4+ T cells sorted from PBMCs, collected 15 days after the yellow fever booster vaccination.

CDR3 residues: CASSYSRNRYEQYF. CDR3 in DNA: TGTGCCAGCAGTTACTCGAGAAACCGATACGAGCAGTACTTC. This chain uses TRBV6-5 with TRBJ2-7; the D is unclear. Trimming took 0 bases from V and 4 from J, leaving 10 bases between them. This CDR3 has 14 amino acids. In germline, CDR1 is MNHEY, CDR2 SVGAGI.